The T cell receptor beta chain described here comes from a study of blood T cell repertoires in COVID-19. Profiling relied on immunoSEQ multiplex PCR, and the TCRdb table lists in-frame clones only, not all of them. Seen here are 200,000 to 300,000 clones, over 75% observed once, and the top ten hold around 7.8%. Germline CDR1 MNHNS, CDR2 SASEGT. The CDR3 totals 16 residues. Trimming removed 1 base from V and 2 bases from J; junction bases left unmatched: 8. Sequenced: peripheral blood. The sequence derives from a human donor in a cohort sampled during active COVID-19. V and J are TRBV6-1 and TRBJ2-7; 7 bases are shared with TRBD2. CDR3 DNA sequence: TGTGCCAGCAGTGAAGATGAGTCAGGGAGGGCCTACGAGCAGTACTTC. Amino acid sequence: CASSEDESGRAYEQYF.